These T cell receptor beta chains were read from a single sample in a study of PD-L1 blockade in urothelial cancer. Sequenced by immunoSEQ multiplex PCR; TCRdb stores in-frame clones only, minus some. The table lists fewer than 75,000 clones, around 84% of them singletons. The sequencing here drew on PBMCs, taken around atezolizumab (anti-PD-L1) treatment. Receptor source: a man aged 65 to 79 with urothelial cancer. Each CDR3 is given without its conserved first and last residue.

J | V | CDR3
TRBJ2-7 | TRBV28 | ASSLTAGGSYEQY
TRBJ2-1 | TRBV5-1 | ASSAGSAVNEQF
TRBJ2-1 | TRBV5-1 | ASSLVALAGSSNEQF
TRBJ2-1 | TRBV30 | AWKGGPSGSSYNEQF
TRBJ1-2 | TRBV5-4 | ASIQDSLYGYT
TRBJ2-3 | TRBV11-2 | ASSLDPIPGTDTQY
TRBJ2-7 | TRBV7-9 | ASSLGGALSYEQY
TRBJ1-1 | TRBV7-3 | ASSPGLGGTEAF
TRBJ1-5 | TRBV27 | ASSLDRGNQPQH
TRBJ2-7 | TRBV5-1 | ASSLSQNEQY
TRBJ2-7 | TRBV21-1 | ASSKSIYRGGAYEQY
TRBJ1-5 | TRBV4-1 | ASSPLDRSNQPQH
TRBJ1-3 | TRBV2 | ASSDRAIGNTIY
TRBJ1-2 | TRBV23-1 | ASSQRLYGYT
TRBJ2-6 | TRBV30 | ARDSHSGANVLT
TRBJ2-3 | TRBV15 | ASSLGGRGTDTQY
TRBJ2-1 | TRBV9 | ASSLIAGVSSYNEQF
TRBJ2-2 | TRBV12-5 | ASALNTGELF
TRBJ2-1 | TRBV19 | ASSMIFGIPYNEQF
TRBJ1-5 | TRBV6-1 | ASSGQANQPQH
TRBJ2-2 | TRBV28 | ASSPDTGELF
TRBJ2-7 | TRBV6-7 | ANLARSPRTGLIEQY
TRBJ2-3 | TRBV15 | ATSRDAGTDTQY
TRBJ2-2 | TRBV7-9 | ASSSRTERTGELF
TRBJ2-7 | TRBV7-2 | ASSPLEVSDEQY
TRBJ2-4 | TRBV2 | ASRGGTGKNIQY
TRBJ2-7 | TRBV4-2 | ASSQGVTGGAHEQY
TRBJ1-2 | TRBV5-6 | ASSIRAGVGGYT
TRBJ2-7 | TRBV2 | ASSEARYEQY
TRBJ2-4 | TRBV19 | ASSMEAGGSKY
TRBJ1-5 | TRBV27 | ASSRNPTGANQPQH
TRBJ1-4 | TRBV19 | ASSPGRAGHEKLF
TRBJ2-3 | TRBV5-4 | ASSLRTSGSTDTQY
TRBJ2-3 | TRBV9 | ASSVGWTGVTDTQY
TRBJ2-1 | TRBV10-3 | AISPSGGAQNEQF
TRBJ2-1 | TRBV6-4 | ASSEAGSSNEQF
TRBJ2-1 | TRBV28 | ASSFSPSRVSVEQF
TRBJ1-4 | TRBV19 | ASSAFDSTGNEKLF
TRBJ1-1 | TRBV6-5 | ASSYSGAAWNTEAF
TRBJ2-1 | TRBV5-5 | ASSWRLAGVFEQF
TRBJ2-1 | TRBV2 | ASSDATSGYEGQF
TRBJ2-5 | TRBV11-2 | ASSFDRETQY
TRBJ1-3 | TRBV23-1 | ASSPVALPTSRRVHTIY
TRBJ1-3 | TRBV4-1 | ASSQGRQGSLSGNTIY
TRBJ2-7 | TRBV5-4 | ASSRPGGSTYEQY
TRBJ2-4 | TRBV5-6 | ASSLVGREANIQY
TRBJ2-5 | TRBV28 | ASTKQGRETQY
TRBJ1-1 | TRBV6-1 | ASKLHGNTEAF
TRBJ1-2 | TRBV27 | ASSPGTGGGYGYT
TRBJ2-7 | TRBV5-5 | ASSLVLSAGSYEQY
TRBJ2-3 | TRBV19 | ASSRATSGTTDTQY